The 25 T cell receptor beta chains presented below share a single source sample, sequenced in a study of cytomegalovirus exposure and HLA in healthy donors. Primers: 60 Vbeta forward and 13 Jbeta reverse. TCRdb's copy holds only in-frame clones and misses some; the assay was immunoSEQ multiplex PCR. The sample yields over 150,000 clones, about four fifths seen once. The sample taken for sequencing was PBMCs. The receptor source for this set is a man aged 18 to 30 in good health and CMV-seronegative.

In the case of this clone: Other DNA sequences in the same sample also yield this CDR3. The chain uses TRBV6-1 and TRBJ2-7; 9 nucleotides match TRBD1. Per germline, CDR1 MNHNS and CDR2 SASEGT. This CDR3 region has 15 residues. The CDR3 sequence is CASKLTGGRGYEQYV. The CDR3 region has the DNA TGTGCTAGCAAACTTACAGGGGGCCGGGGTTACGAGCAGTACGTC.

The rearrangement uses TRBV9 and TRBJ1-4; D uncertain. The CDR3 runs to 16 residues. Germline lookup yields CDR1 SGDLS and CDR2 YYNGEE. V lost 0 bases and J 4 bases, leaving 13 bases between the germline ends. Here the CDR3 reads CASSVGRAGVNEKLFF. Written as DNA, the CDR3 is TGTGCCAGCAGCGTAGGCCGTGCGGGTGTTAATGAAAAACTGTTTTTT. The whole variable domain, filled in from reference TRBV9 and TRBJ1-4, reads DSGVTQTPKHLITATGQRVTLRCSPRSGDLSVYWYQQSLDQGLQFLIQYYNGEERAKGNILERFSAQQFPDLHSELNLSSLELGDSALYFCASSVGRAGVNEKLFFGSGTQLSVL.

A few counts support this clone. The CDR3 loop is CASSLIPAGTGELFF. CDR3 bases: TGTGCCAGCAGTTTGATTCCGGCAGGGACCGGGGAGCTGTTTTTT. The chain recombines TRBV27 with TRBJ2-2; perhaps TRBD1 as D (5 bases). Germline CDR1 is MNHEY and CDR2 is SMNVEV (reference sequence). V was clipped by 3 bases and J by 5 bases, with 13 bases between them. There are 15 residues in the CDR3.

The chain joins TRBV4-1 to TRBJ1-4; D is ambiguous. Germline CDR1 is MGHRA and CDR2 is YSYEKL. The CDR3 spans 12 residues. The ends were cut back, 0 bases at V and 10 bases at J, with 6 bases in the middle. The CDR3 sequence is CASSQDGVKLFF. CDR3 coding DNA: TGCGCCAGCAGCCAAGACGGGGTAAAACTGTTTTTT.

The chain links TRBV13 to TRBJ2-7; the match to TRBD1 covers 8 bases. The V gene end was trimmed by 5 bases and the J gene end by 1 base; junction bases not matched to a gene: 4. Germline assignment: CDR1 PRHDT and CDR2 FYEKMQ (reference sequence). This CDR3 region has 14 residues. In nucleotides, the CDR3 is TGTGCCAGCAGCCCCGGGACAGGTTCCTACGAGCAGTACGTC. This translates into CASSPGTGSYEQYV.

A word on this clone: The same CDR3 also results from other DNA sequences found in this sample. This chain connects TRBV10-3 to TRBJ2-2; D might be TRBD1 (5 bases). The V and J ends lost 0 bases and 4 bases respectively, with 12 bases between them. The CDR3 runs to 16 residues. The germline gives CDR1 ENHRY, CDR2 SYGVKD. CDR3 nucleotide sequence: TGTGCCATCAGTGAGTCGGGGCAGGGTGTCACCGGGGAGCTGTTTTTT. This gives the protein CAISESGQGVTGELFF.

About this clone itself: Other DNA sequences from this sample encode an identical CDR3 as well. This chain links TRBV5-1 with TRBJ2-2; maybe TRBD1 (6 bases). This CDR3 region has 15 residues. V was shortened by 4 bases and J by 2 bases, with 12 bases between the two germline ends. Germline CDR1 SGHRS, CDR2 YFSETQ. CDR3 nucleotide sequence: TGCGCCAGCAGCCTGGGACAAACCAACACCGGGGAGCTGTTTTTT. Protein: CASSLGQTNTGELFF.

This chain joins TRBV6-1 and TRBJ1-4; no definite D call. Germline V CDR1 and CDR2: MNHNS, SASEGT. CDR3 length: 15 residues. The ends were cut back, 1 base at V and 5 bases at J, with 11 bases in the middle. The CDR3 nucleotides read TGTGCCAGCAGTGAAGGCGTAGGCGGCAATGAAAAACTGTTTTTT. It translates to CASSEGVGGNEKLFF.

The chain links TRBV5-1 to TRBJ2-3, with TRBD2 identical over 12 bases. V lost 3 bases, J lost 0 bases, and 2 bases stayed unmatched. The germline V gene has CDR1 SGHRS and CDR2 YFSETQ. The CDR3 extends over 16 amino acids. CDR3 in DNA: TGCGCCAGCAGCTCTCTAGCGGGGGGGAGCACAGATACGCAGTATTTT. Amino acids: CASSSLAGGSTDTQYF. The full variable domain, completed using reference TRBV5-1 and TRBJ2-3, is KAGVTQTPRYLIKTRGQQVTLSCSPISGHRSVSWYQQTPGQGLQFLFEYFSETQRNKGNFPGRFSGRQFSNSRSEMNVSTLELGDSALYLCASSSLAGGSTDTQYFGPGTRLTVL.

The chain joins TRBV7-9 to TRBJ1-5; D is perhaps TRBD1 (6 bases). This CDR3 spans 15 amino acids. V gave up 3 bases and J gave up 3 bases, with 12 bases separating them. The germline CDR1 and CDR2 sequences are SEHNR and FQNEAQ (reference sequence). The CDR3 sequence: CASSFHGTPNQPQHF. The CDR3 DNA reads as TGTGCCAGCAGCTTCCACGGGACACCCAATCAGCCCCAGCATTTT.

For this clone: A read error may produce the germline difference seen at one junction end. CDR3 nucleotide sequence: TGCGCCAGCAGCCAAGAAGGGGGATTTGGGGCCAACGGCCTGACTTTC. Translation gives CASSQEGGFGANGLTF. This chain joins TRBV4-1 and TRBJ2-6; weak D call: TRBD1 (6 bases). The CDR3 consists of 16 residues. Germline CDR1 is MGHRA and CDR2 is YSYEKL.

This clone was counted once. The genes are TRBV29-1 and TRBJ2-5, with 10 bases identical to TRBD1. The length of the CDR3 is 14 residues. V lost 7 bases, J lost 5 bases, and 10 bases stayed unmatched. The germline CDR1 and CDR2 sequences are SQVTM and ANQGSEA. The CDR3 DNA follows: TGCAGCGCACTGGACAGGGGGATTTACGAGACCCAGTACTTC. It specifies CSALDRGIYETQYF.

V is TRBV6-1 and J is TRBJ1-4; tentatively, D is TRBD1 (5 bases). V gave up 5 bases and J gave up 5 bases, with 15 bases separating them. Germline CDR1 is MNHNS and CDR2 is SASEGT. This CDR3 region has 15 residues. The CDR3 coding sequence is TGTGCCAGCAGTCTTCAGACAGCCACCAATGAAAAACTGTTTTTT. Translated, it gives CASSLQTATNEKLFF.

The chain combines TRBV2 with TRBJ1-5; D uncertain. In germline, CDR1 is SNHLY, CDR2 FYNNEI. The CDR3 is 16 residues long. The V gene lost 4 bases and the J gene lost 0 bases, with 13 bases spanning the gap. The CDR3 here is CASSAHRLYSNQPQHF. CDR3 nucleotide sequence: TGTGCCAGCAGTGCCCATCGGTTATATAGCAATCAGCCCCAGCATTTT.

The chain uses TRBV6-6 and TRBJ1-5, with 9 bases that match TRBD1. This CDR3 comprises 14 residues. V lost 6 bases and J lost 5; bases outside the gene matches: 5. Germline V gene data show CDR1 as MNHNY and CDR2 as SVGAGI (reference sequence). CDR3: CASRPGQGYQPQHF. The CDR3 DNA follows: TGTGCCAGCAGACCAGGACAGGGGTATCAGCCCCAGCATTTT.

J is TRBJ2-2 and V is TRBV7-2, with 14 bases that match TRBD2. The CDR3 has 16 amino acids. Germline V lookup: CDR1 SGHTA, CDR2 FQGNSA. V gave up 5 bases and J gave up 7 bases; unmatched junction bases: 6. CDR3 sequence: CASSRRTSGGSGELFF. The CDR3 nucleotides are TGTGCCAGCAGCAGACGGACTAGCGGGGGGAGCGGGGAGCTGTTTTTT.

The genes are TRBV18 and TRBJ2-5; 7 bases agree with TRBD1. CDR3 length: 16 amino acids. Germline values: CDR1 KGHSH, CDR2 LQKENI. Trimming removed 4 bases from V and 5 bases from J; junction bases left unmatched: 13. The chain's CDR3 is CASSQLQQGLEETQYF. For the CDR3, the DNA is TGTGCCAGCTCACAACTCCAACAGGGGCTGGAGGAGACCCAGTACTTC. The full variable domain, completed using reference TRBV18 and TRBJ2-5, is NAGVMQNPRHLVRRRGQEARLRCSPMKGHSHVYWYRQLPEEGLKFMVYLQKENIIDESGMPKERFSAEFPKEGPSILRIQQVVRGDSAAYFCASSQLQQGLEETQYFGPGTRLLVL.

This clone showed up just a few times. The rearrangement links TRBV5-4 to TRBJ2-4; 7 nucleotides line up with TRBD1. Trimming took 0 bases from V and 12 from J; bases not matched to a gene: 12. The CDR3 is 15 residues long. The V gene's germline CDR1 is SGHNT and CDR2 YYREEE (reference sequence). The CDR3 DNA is TGTGCCAGCAGCTTGGGACCTCCAACGTGGGACAGTCAGTACTTC. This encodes CASSLGPPTWDSQYF.

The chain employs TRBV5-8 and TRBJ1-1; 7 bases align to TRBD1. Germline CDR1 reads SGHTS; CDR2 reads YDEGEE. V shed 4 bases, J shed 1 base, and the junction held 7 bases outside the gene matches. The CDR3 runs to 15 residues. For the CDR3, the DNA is TGTGCCAGCAGCCGTACAGGGGCAGGGAACACTGAAGCTTTCTTT. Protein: CASSRTGAGNTEAFF.

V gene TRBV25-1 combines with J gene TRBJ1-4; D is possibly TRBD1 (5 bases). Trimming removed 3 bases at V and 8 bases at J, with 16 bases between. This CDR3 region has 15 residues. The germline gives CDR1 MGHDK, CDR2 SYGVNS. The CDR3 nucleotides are TGTGCCAGCAGTGACCCAGGGAGGGGAAACGAAAAACTGTTTTTT. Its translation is CASSDPGRGNEKLFF.

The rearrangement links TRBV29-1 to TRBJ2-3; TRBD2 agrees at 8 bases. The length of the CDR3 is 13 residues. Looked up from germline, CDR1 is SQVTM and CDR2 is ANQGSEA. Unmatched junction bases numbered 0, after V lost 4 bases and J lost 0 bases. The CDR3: CSVAGGSTDTQYF. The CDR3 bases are TGCAGCGTTGCGGGGGGGAGCACAGATACGCAGTATTTT.

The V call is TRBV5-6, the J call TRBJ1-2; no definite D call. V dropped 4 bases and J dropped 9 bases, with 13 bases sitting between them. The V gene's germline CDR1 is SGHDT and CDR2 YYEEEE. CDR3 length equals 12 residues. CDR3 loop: CASSPRGGSYTF. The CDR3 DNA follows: TGTGCCAGCAGCCCACGTGGTGGCAGCTACACCTTC. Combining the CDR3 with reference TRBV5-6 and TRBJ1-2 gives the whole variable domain DAGVTQSPTHLIKTRGQQVTLRCSPKSGHDTVSWYQQALGQGPQFIFQYYEEEERQRGNFPDRFSGHQFPNYSSELNVNALLLGDSALYLCASSPRGGSYTFGSGTRLTVV.

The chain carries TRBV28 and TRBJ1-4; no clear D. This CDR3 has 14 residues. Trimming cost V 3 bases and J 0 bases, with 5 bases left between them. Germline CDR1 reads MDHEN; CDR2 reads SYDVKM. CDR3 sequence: CASSLRATNEKLFF. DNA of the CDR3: TGTGCCAGCAGTTTGAGGGCAACTAATGAAAAACTGTTTTTT.

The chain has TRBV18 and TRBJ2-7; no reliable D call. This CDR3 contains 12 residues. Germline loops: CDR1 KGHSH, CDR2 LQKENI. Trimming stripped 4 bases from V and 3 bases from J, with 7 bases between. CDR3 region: CASSRANYEQYF. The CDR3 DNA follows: TGTGCCAGCTCACGGGCCAACTACGAGCAGTACTTC.

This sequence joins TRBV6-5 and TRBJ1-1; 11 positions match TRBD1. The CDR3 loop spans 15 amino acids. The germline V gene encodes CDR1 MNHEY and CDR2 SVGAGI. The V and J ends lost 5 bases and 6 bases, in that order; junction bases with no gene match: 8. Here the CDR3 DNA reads TGTGCCAGCAGTGGACAGGGGGCGGGGGACGCTGAAGCTTTCTTT. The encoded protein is CASSGQGAGDAEAFF.